Listed below are T cell receptor beta chains from one sample, sequenced in a study of shared clonotypes between healthy human individuals. The data were produced by immunoSEQ multiplex PCR, yet TCRdb's version contains in-frame clones alone and is incomplete. This repertoire shows about half a million clones, more than 65% found once; its top ten account for approximately 12%. Sequencing was performed on PBMCs. The receptors originated from a woman between 40 and 55 years old in good health. Some clones in this sample may be carry-over from other donors' samples. The CDR3 runs from the conserved cysteine through the conserved F or W. A D gene is named only where the DNA matches it firmly. Size tells how often a clone was seen (once, few, many) or the class of an expanded clone, and some rows leave it out.

NA	TRBV7-2	NA	TRBJ1-2	CASSLDGGTGSYTF	TGTGCCAGCAGCTTAGATGGGGGCACCGGAAGCTACACCTTC
few	TRBV11-2	NA	TRBJ2-5	CASSLGGGGEIETQYF	TGTGCCAGCAGCTTAGGAGGAGGGGGGGAGATTGAGACCCAGTACTTC
NA	TRBV27	NA	TRBJ1-4	CASRWATNEKLFF	TGTGCCAGCAGATGGGCAACTAATGAAAAACTGTTTTTT
NA	TRBV7-8	NA	TRBJ2-2	CASAGIYTGELFF	TGTGCGTCGGCGGGAATTTACACCGGGGAGCTGTTTTTT
NA	TRBV2	TRBD1	TRBJ1-5	CASSELQGGNQPQHF	TGTGCCAGCAGTGAATTGCAGGGGGGGAATCAGCCCCAGCATTTT
NA	TRBV4-1	TRBD1	TRBJ1-2	CASSYRDSYYGYTF	TGCGCCAGCAGCTACCGGGACAGTTACTATGGCTACACCTTC
once	TRBV4-1	NA	TRBJ1-4	CASSQQFVGAGEKLFF	TGCGCCAGCAGCCAACAGTTTGTGGGGGCAGGTGAAAAACTGTTTTTT
NA	TRBV5-1	TRBD2	TRBJ2-1	CASSTSGVYNEQFF	TGCGCCAGCAGCACCAGCGGGGTCTACAATGAGCAGTTCTTC
NA	TRBV2	TRBD1	TRBJ2-1	CASSGQGNEQFF	TGTGCCAGCAGTGGACAGGGTAATGAGCAGTTCTTC
many	TRBV11-2	NA	TRBJ2-5	CASSQGSETQYF	TGTGCCAGCAGCCAAGGGTCGGAGACCCAGTACTTC
few	TRBV6-4	NA	TRBJ2-7	CASSVAENYEQYF	TGTGCCAGCAGTGTTGCAGAAAACTACGAGCAGTACTTC
NA	TRBV6-6	NA	TRBJ1-5	CASSKLTGQPQHF	TGTGCCAGCAGCAAGCTAACGGGTCAGCCCCAGCATTTT
NA	TRBV27	TRBD2	TRBJ2-2	CASSGFSGSPTGELFF	TGTGCCAGCAGTGGATTTAGCGGGAGCCCGACCGGGGAGCTGTTTTTT
many	TRBV14	NA	TRBJ2-2	CASSQKLANTGELFF	TGTGCCAGCAGCCAAAAACTAGCGAACACCGGGGAGCTGTTTTTT
NA	TRBV28	NA	TRBJ2-3	CASSSNRQGNTDTQYF	TGTGCCAGCAGTTCGAATAGACAAGGGAACACAGATACGCAGTATTTT
few	TRBV20-1	NA	TRBJ1-2	CSARVDGYTF	TGCAGTGCTAGAGTTGATGGCTACACCTTC
NA	TRBV6-5	NA	TRBJ2-1	CASRRGSPGDEQFF	TGTGCCAGCCGAAGGGGTAGTCCAGGCGATGAGCAGTTCTTC
few	TRBV7-3	NA	TRBJ2-3	CASSDQRTPSTDTQYF	TGTGCCAGCAGCGACCAGCGGACCCCTAGCACAGATACGCAGTATTTT
NA	TRBV7-2	NA	TRBJ2-1	CASSLTPGTFEQFF	TGTGCCAGCAGCCTCACCCCCGGGACTTTTGAGCAGTTCTTC
NA	TRBV7-6	NA	TRBJ2-7	CASSLQEDYEQYF	TGTGCCAGCAGCTTACAGGAGGACTACGAGCAGTACTTC
few	TRBV5-1	NA	TRBJ2-7	CASSLERDEQYF	TGCGCCAGCAGTCTTGAAAGGGACGAGCAGTACTTC
NA	TRBV28	NA	TRBJ1-5	CASRTVNQPQHF	TGTGCCAGCAGAACGGTCAATCAGCCCCAGCATTTT
many	TRBV5-1	NA	TRBJ1-5	CASSLGGTGGGEPQHF	TGCGCCAGCAGCTTGGGTGGGACCGGTGGCGGTGAGCCCCAGCATTTT
NA	TRBV10-3	NA	TRBJ2-1	CASFGGGNNEQFF	TGTGCCTCATTTGGCGGGGGCAACAATGAGCAGTTCTTC
NA	TRBV7-8	NA	TRBJ1-4	CASSPHRAGGEKLFF	TGTGCCAGCAGCCCCCATAGGGCCGGAGGTGAAAAACTGTTTTTT
NA	TRBV10-3	NA	TRBJ2-7	CAISESGEQYF	TGTGCCATCAGTGAGTCTGGGGAGCAGTACTTC
NA	TRBV2	NA	TRBJ2-7	CASSTLYEQYF	TGTGCCAGCAGTACCCTCTACGAGCAGTACTTC
NA	TRBV2	NA	TRBJ2-7	CASSDTRTPYEQYF	TGTGCCAGCAGTGATACTAGGACCCCCTACGAGCAGTACTTC
NA	TRBV11-2	NA	TRBJ1-1	CASSLQTEAFF	TGTGCCAGCAGCCTCCAGACTGAAGCTTTCTTT
NA	TRBV19	TRBD1	TRBJ1-3	CASSLGQGADRPKSSGNTIYF	TGTGCCAGTAGTTTGGGACAGGGGGCTGATCGGCCCAAAAGCTCTGGAAACACCATATATTTT
NA	TRBV5-1	NA	TRBJ1-1	CASSYDKLVMNTEAFF	TGCGCCAGCAGCTATGACAAACTAGTCATGAACACTGAAGCTTTCTTT
NA	TRBV5-5	TRBD1	TRBJ1-5	CASSSGQGNQPQHF	TGTGCCAGCAGCTCCGGACAGGGCAATCAGCCCCAGCATTTT
NA	TRBV18	NA	TRBJ1-1	CASSPGLVMNTEAFF	TGTGCCAGCTCCCCGGGCCTGGTAATGAACACTGAAGCTTTCTTT
NA	TRBV15	NA	TRBJ2-3	CATSRDRWDNTQYF	TGTGCCACCAGCAGAGATCGTTGGGACAATACGCAGTATTTT
few	TRBV11-1	NA	TRBJ1-2	CASSEQVNYGYTF	TGTGCCAGCAGCGAACAGGTTAACTATGGCTACACCTTC
NA	TRBV5-4	TRBD2	TRBJ2-2	CASSLEASGVGELFF	TGTGCCAGCAGCCTGGAGGCTAGCGGGGTCGGGGAGCTGTTTTTT
NA	TRBV18	NA	TRBJ2-1	CASSPGDGEQFF	TGTGCCAGCTCACCGGGAGACGGTGAGCAGTTCTTC
once	TRBV5-1	NA	TRBJ2-1	CASRRGPLNEQFF	TGCGCCAGCAGGCGGGGACCTCTCAATGAGCAGTTCTTC
NA	TRBV2	NA	TRBJ2-3	CASSQGSGADTQYF	TGTGCCAGCAGTCAAGGGTCTGGGGCAGATACGCAGTATTTT
NA	TRBV10-1	NA	TRBJ2-1	CASSDTGLDHNEQFF	TGCGCCAGCAGTGATACGGGACTGGATCACAATGAGCAGTTCTTC
NA	TRBV2	NA	TRBJ2-5	CASGKVAVETQYF	TGTGCCAGCGGTAAGGTAGCAGTGGAGACCCAGTACTTC
NA	TRBV11-3	TRBD1	TRBJ1-4	CASAPGQGNEKLFF	TGTGCCAGCGCCCCGGGACAGGGAAATGAAAAACTGTTTTTT
NA	TRBV7-3	TRBD2	TRBJ2-1	CASSLRSLAGVGEQFF	TGTGCCAGCAGCTTAAGGAGCCTAGCGGGAGTTGGGGAGCAGTTCTTC